The following is a T cell receptor (beta chain) sequence with its context. Antigen unknown. It was from PBMCs that CD4+ and CD8+ T cells were sorted. The data derive from a study of CD8+ T cells in alopecia areata. Whole-study results and caveats: In patients, TCRs were shared less clearly than in mice, and HLA may possibly be involved.

The V end lost 3 bases, the J end lost 8 bases, and 13 bases lay between the germline ends. From germline, CDR1 is MNHEY and CDR2 SVGAGI. The CDR3 totals 13 residues. Extracted from the samples, RNA was reverse transcribed into cDNA to serve as the sequencing template. The repertoire was sequenced with immunoSEQ multiplex PCR; TCRdb's copy has only in-frame clones and lacks some. The table includes fewer than 200,000 clones, roughly 66% detected once. The chain links TRBV6-5 to TRBJ1-2, with D possibly being TRBD1 (6 bases). The receptor was isolated from a human donor with alopecia areata. Sequenced material: CD8+ T cells sorted from blood, taken at week 0. The CDR3 protein is CASSYTGLEGYTF. The CDR3 bases are TGTGCCAGCAGTTATACAGGGCTGGAGGGCTACACCTTC.